This T cell receptor (beta chain) was documented in a study of naive and memory T cell subsets. The library had UMIs added by 3' ligation of an oligonucleotide to TCR cDNA. Four PCR rounds used nested alpha and beta constant region primers plus the SP2 primer. Blood and skin TCR RNA was reverse transcribed with alpha and beta constant primers. TCRdb processed the 5' RACE reads anew with MiXCR; each CDR3 protein has one entry. The sample yields roughly 48,000 distinct CDR3 sequences, about 4.8% seen once. CDR1 SGHRS and CDR2 YFSETQ come from the germline V gene. Trimming took 1 base from V and 8 from J; bases not matched to a gene: 5. The CDR3 has 16 amino acids. Notes on this clonotype: It may be a read error: a sequence one base away is much more abundant.

The rearrangement joins TRBV5-1 to TRBJ2-1; 14 positions match TRBD2. This receptor was identified in a female donor in good health. CDR3 sequence reads: CASSLPGTSGSHEQFF. The CDR3, as DNA: TGCGCCAGCAGCTTGCCCGGGACTAGCGGGAGTCATGAGCAGTTCTTC. The full variable domain, completed using reference TRBV5-1 and TRBJ2-1, is KAGVTQTPRYLIKTRGQQVTLSCSPISGHRSVSWYQQTPGQGLQFLFEYFSETQRNKGNFPGRFSGRQFSNSRSEMNVSTLELGDSALYLCASSLPGTSGSHEQFFGPGTRLTVL.